This T cell receptor (beta chain) stems from a study of neoadjuvant anti-PD-1 for oral cavity cancer. Assay: immunoSEQ multiplex PCR; the TCRdb copy retains only in-frame clones and omits some. This sample carries tens of thousands of clones, 79% of them seen once, and the ten largest clones take just over 2.5%. Germline CDR1 reads SGHTA; CDR2 reads FQGNSA. The CDR3 consists of 13 residues. The ends lost 7 bases at V and 3 bases at J; junction bases unmatched: 6. This clone was picked up one time. The sequence derives from a person between 40 and 85 years old with oral cavity squamous cell carcinoma. This chain links TRBV7-2 with TRBJ2-7, with 7 bases lining up with TRBD1. The material was PBMCs, obtained before nivolumab (anti-PD-1) treatment. The CDR3 is CASTDRMSYEQYF. CDR3 in DNA: TGTGCCAGCACGGACAGGATGAGCTACGAGCAGTACTTC. The whole variable domain, filled in from reference TRBV7-2 and TRBJ2-7, reads GAGVSQSPSNKVTEKGKDVELRCDPISGHTALYWYRQSLGQGLEFLIYFQGNSAPDKSGLPSDRFSAERTGGSVSTLTIQRTQQEDSAVYLCASTDRMSYEQYFGPGTRLTVT.